What follows are 25 T cell receptor beta chains derived from one specimen sequenced in a study of blood T cell repertoires in COVID-19. Method: immunoSEQ multiplex PCR; TCRdb's copy keeps in-frame clones and lacks some. In the table there are roughly 73,000 clones, about 82% of which are singletons. Sequencing input: peripheral blood. The receptor set was obtained from a woman aged 55-69 years with acute or convalescent COVID-19.

This rearrangement joins TRBV4-2 to TRBJ2-7; maybe TRBD2 (5 bases). Germline CDR1 is LGHNA and CDR2 is YNFKEQ. V gave up 3 bases and J gave up 6 bases, with 18 bases separating them. The CDR3 is made up of 15 amino acids. CDR3 sequence reads: CASSQDLSTRGEQYF. Here the CDR3 DNA reads TGTGCCAGCAGCCAGGATCTCAGTACCCGGGGCGAGCAGTACTTC.

The V and J genes are TRBV10-3 and TRBJ2-3; 10 bases match TRBD1. This CDR3 comprises 15 residues. CDR1 and CDR2 (germline): ENHRY, SYGVKD. V lost 5 bases to trimming and J lost 1 base; unmatched junction nucleotides: 3. The CDR3 DNA reads TGTGCCATCAGTACCGGGACAGGGGGCACAGATACGCAGTATTTT. It codes for CAISTGTGGTDTQYF.

CDR3 DNA sequence: TGTGCCAGCAGCCAAGGGGTGTCCGGGAGTGGAGCTTTCTTT. Amino acids: CASSQGVSGSGAFF. The V call is TRBV14, the J call TRBJ1-1; no clear D gene. Germline CDR1 SGHDN, CDR2 FVKESK. The CDR3 contains 14 residues. Trimming shortened V by 1 base and J by 10 bases, and 16 bases separated the two germline ends.

In the case of this clone: At one end, the junction sequence differs from germline, possibly due to a read error. J is TRBJ2-3 and V is TRBV7-8; 11 bases match TRBD2. CDR3 length equals 15 residues. From germline, CDR1 is SGHVS and CDR2 FQNEAQ. The CDR3 DNA reads as TGTGCCAGCAGCTCTAGCGGGAGGCCCGCAGATACGCAATATTTT. Its translation: CASSSSGRPADTQYF.

Only a few counts were recorded for this clone. J is TRBJ2-3 and V is TRBV2; TRBD2 aligns across 8 bases. J gave up 2 bases and V 9 bases, and 7 bases lay outside the gene matches. This CDR3 contains 14 residues. Looked up from germline, CDR1 is SNHLY and CDR2 is FYNNEI. The CDR3 DNA follows: TGTGCCAGGACGGGGGGGACCGTCACAGATACGCAGTATTTT. Translation: CARTGGTVTDTQYF.

The rearrangement links TRBV7-9 to TRBJ2-3; TRBD1 might be the D (5 bases). Trimming shortened V by 8 bases and J by 8 bases, and 20 bases separated the two germline ends. The germline gives CDR1 SEHNR, CDR2 FQNEAQ (reference sequence). This CDR3 is built from 14 residues. The CDR3 loop is CASGAAQVIGTQYF. The CDR3 bases are TGTGCCAGCGGGGCGGCCCAAGTAATAGGTACGCAGTATTTT.

V gene TRBV19 combines with J gene TRBJ1-3, with D unresolved. V lost 8 bases, J lost 4 bases, and 3 bases lay in between. CDR3 size: 10 residues. The germline V gene has CDR1 LNHDA and CDR2 SQIVND (reference sequence). CDR3 nucleotides: TGTGCCAGTCAAGGAAACACCATATATTTT. Residues: CASQGNTIYF.

A few counts support this clone. The gene calls are TRBV29-1 and TRBJ2-7, with 10 bases that match TRBD1. The V gene's germline CDR1 is SQVTM and CDR2 ANQGSEA. V trimming: 7 bases; J trimming: 3 bases; junction bases outside the gene matches: 12. This CDR3 has 15 amino acids. CDR3 in DNA: TGCAGCGCCAGACGCGGGACAGGGGCGGACTACGAGCAGTACTTC. Translation gives CSARRGTGADYEQYF.

Regarding this clone: The junction and the germline gene differ at one end; a read error may be behind it. The chain links TRBV6-5 to TRBJ2-3; D might be TRBD2 (5 bases). Germline V gene data show CDR1 as MNHEY and CDR2 as SVGAGI. CDR3 size: 13 residues. The CDR3 sequence is CASRYSGKSTQYF. CDR3 DNA: TGTGCCAGCAGGTACTCCGGGAAGAGTACGCAGTATTTT.

The rearrangement uses TRBV30 and TRBJ2-5, with 10 bases fitting TRBD1. Germline V gene data show CDR1 as GTSNPN and CDR2 as SVGIG (reference sequence). After removal of 1 base from V and 5 bases from J, the junction contained 4 bases not matched to a gene. CDR3 length: 14 residues. CDR3 in DNA: TGTGCCTGGAGTGAGGGACAGGGGCTGGAGACCCAGTACTTC. It codes for CAWSEGQGLETQYF.

The chain employs TRBV5-1 and TRBJ2-7; D call uncertain. The CDR3 runs to 13 residues. Between the trimmed V and J ends, which lost 0 bases and 4 bases, there was a span of 8 bases. CDR1 and CDR2 (germline): SGHRS, YFSETQ. The CDR3 region is CASSLGSRYEQYF. The DNA of the CDR3 is TGCGCCAGCAGCTTGGGGTCACGGTACGAGCAGTACTTC. The whole variable domain, remainder taken from reference TRBV5-1 and TRBJ2-7, is KAGVTQTPRYLIKTRGQQVTLSCSPISGHRSVSWYQQTPGQGLQFLFEYFSETQRNKGNFPGRFSGRQFSNSRSEMNVSTLELGDSALYLCASSLGSRYEQYFGPGTRLTVT.

V and J are TRBV4-1 and TRBJ1-2, with TRBD1 matching 7 bases. V was clipped by 1 base and J by 5 bases; unmatched bases: 10. The CDR3 contains 16 residues. CDR1 and CDR2 from the germline V gene are MGHRA and YSYEKL. The CDR3 DNA sequence: TGCGCCAGCAGCCAAGTAGGGACAGCCGGATCGTATGGCTACACCTTC. Its translation is CASSQVGTAGSYGYTF.

The chain couples TRBV7-8 to TRBJ2-1; 7 bases are shared with TRBD2. Trimming cost V 0 bases and J 4 bases; bases outside gene matches: 3. Germline lookup yields CDR1 SGHVS and CDR2 FQNEAQ. The CDR3 runs 15 residues. This CDR3 is CASSLAGGYYNEQFF. The CDR3 DNA is TGTGCCAGCAGCTTAGCGGGAGGGTATTACAATGAGCAGTTCTTC.

The gene calls are TRBV3-1 (or the pseudogene TRBV3-2) and TRBJ2-7; D ambiguous. The ends were cut back, 6 bases at V and 4 bases at J, with 7 bases in the middle. The CDR3 extends over 11 amino acids. Germline CDR1 is LGHDT and CDR2 is YNNKEL (reference sequence). Written as DNA, the CDR3 is TGTGCCAGCAGTCGTTTTTACGAGCAGTACTTC. This codes for CASSRFYEQYF.

The chain has TRBV30 and TRBJ2-3, with TRBD1 identical over 8 bases. The CDR3 sequence is 18 residues long. Germline V gene data show CDR1 as GTSNPN and CDR2 as SVGIG (reference sequence). V gave up 1 base and J gave up 2 bases; unmatched junction bases: 14. CDR3 sequence reads: CAWSAPLGTGEFTDTQYF. The CDR3 region has the DNA TGTGCCTGGAGTGCCCCCCTCGGGACAGGAGAATTCACAGATACGCAGTATTTT.

This chain joins TRBV5-5 and TRBJ1-5; perhaps TRBD1 as D (5 bases). The CDR3 is made up of 17 amino acids. Germline V lookup: CDR1 SGHKS, CDR2 YYEKEE (reference sequence). Trimming took 0 bases from V and 6 from J, leaving 19 bases between them. This CDR3 reads CASSLVYRVGPGQPQHF. CDR3 nucleotides: TGTGCCAGCAGCTTGGTATATAGGGTGGGGCCTGGTCAGCCCCAGCATTTT.

The chain links TRBV5-1 to TRBJ2-3; 9 bases agree with TRBD2. This CDR3 spans 15 amino acids. Germline loops: CDR1 SGHRS, CDR2 YFSETQ. The V gene end was trimmed by 4 bases and the J gene end by 2 bases; junction bases not matched to a gene: 5. The CDR3 is CASSPPGLATDTQYF. CDR3 bases: TGCGCCAGCAGCCCGCCGGGACTAGCCACAGATACGCAGTATTTT. The whole variable domain, remainder taken from reference TRBV5-1 and TRBJ2-3, is KAGVTQTPRYLIKTRGQQVTLSCSPISGHRSVSWYQQTPGQGLQFLFEYFSETQRNKGNFPGRFSGRQFSNSRSEMNVSTLELGDSALYLCASSPPGLATDTQYFGPGTRLTVL.

In this sample, this clone turned up once. In nucleotides, the CDR3 is TGTGCCAGCAGCTTCAGGGGGCGAGGTAACGAGCAGTACTTC. Its protein is CASSFRGRGNEQYF. The chain employs TRBV5-6 and TRBJ2-7; 8 bases align to TRBD1. V trimming: 2 bases; J trimming: 5 bases; junction bases outside the gene matches: 6. CDR3 length: 14 amino acids. Germline V lookup: CDR1 SGHDT, CDR2 YYEEEE.

A few counts support this clone. Written as DNA, the CDR3 is TGTGCCAGCAGACTACAGGGGGCCGGGGGCTACACCTTC. Amino acid sequence: CASRLQGAGGYTF. This chain joins TRBV12-3 or TRBV12-4 and TRBJ1-2; 9 positions agree with TRBD1. This CDR3 is built from 13 residues. Trimming at V came to 6 bases and at J to 8 bases, leaving 7 bases not matched to a gene.

This clone was recorded once. The V call is TRBV7-9, the J call TRBJ1-2; D might be TRBD1 (6 bases). The V gene's germline CDR1 is SEHNR and CDR2 FQNEAQ (reference sequence). The CDR3 totals 16 residues. Trimming left V 7 bases short and J 0 bases short, with 18 bases between. CDR3 nucleotides: TGTGCCAGCACCCTTGTAGGGGGAATAACTAACTATGGCTACACCTTC. Translated, it gives CASTLVGGITNYGYTF.

This chain links TRBV18 with TRBJ1-1; D unclear. Trimming removed 5 bases at V and 0 bases at J, with 7 bases between. This CDR3 is built from 13 residues. Germline values: CDR1 KGHSH, CDR2 LQKENI. The CDR3 nucleotides read TGTGCCAGCTCAGAGGGAATGAACACTGAAGCTTTCTTT. Protein sequence: CASSEGMNTEAFF.

This clone was detected only once. This chain joins TRBV19 and TRBJ2-5; 8 bases agree with TRBD1. Trimming cost V 6 bases and J 2 bases; bases outside gene matches: 2. The CDR3 sequence is 13 residues long. CDR1 is LNHDA, CDR2 SQIVND, per germline (reference sequence). Written as DNA, the CDR3 is TGTGCCAGTAGGCGGACAGGGCAAGAGACCCAGTACTTC. It encodes CASRRTGQETQYF. The full variable domain, in which reference TRBV19 and TRBJ2-5 provide the parts outside the CDR3, is DGGITQSPKYLFRKEGQNVTLSCEQNLNHDAMYWYRQDPGQGLRLIYYSQIVNDFQKGDIAEGYSVSREKKESFPLTVTSAQKNPTAFYLCASRRTGQETQYFGPGTRLLVL.

The table lists this clone with a count of one. The genes are TRBV7-2 and TRBJ2-4, with 7 bases fitting TRBD1. Per germline, CDR1 SGHTA and CDR2 FQGNSA. The CDR3 contains 17 residues. The J segment lost 3 bases and the V segment lost 5 bases, leaving 13 bases of the junction unmatched. CDR3 protein: CASSPQWSGQNKNIQYF. DNA of the CDR3: TGTGCCAGCAGCCCCCAGTGGTCGGGACAGAACAAAAACATTCAGTACTTC.

The J gene is TRBJ2-1, the V gene TRBV5-4; D is perhaps TRBD2 (7 bases). There are 16 residues in the CDR3. Trimming removed 4 bases from V and 8 bases from J, with 22 bases in between. Per the germline V gene, CDR1 is SGHNT and CDR2 is YYREEE (reference sequence). The CDR3 sequence: CASSPDPGGAVDEQFF. CDR3 bases: TGTGCCAGCAGCCCGGACCCGGGGGGCGCGGTCGATGAGCAGTTCTTC.

This clone was observed a single time. The rearrangement uses TRBV7-2 and TRBJ1-1, with 11 bases fitting TRBD1. Germline V gives CDR1 SGHTA, CDR2 FQGNSA. The V and J ends lost 4 bases and 3 bases, in that order; junction bases with no gene match: 7. The CDR3 is made up of 16 amino acids. The CDR3 DNA sequence: TGTGCCAGCAGCTGGGGGACAGGGGGAAGCTACACTGAAGCTTTCTTT. It is translated as CASSWGTGGSYTEAFF.